The 6 T cell receptor beta chains below all came from one sample that was sequenced in a study of cytomegalovirus exposure and HLA in healthy donors (dated by TCRdb to 2015 to 2018). The library came from the immunoSEQ multiplex PCR assay. For the multiplex PCR, a mixture combining 60 forward primers for TCR Vbeta segments and 13 reverse primers for TCR Jbeta segments was used. TCRdb retrieved this table from immuneACCESS and kept in-frame rearrangements only. Not all clones are present; in checked studies, unresolved V genes account for under half, and no reason is known for the remainder. The sample data list 86,000 or so clones, and roughly 77% of these were observed just once. Roughly 14% of the sample belongs to the ten largest clones. Sequencing was performed on PBMCs. These TCRs come from a woman aged 40-49 years in good health and CMV-seropositive.

This chain links TRBV2 with TRBJ2-4; D gene uncertain. This CDR3 has 15 residues. CDR1 is SNHLY, CDR2 FYNNEI, per germline. Trimming took 1 base from V and 4 from J, leaving 11 bases between them. CDR3: CASSEENSLKNIQYF. CDR3 nucleotide sequence: TGTGCCAGCAGTGAAGAGAACTCCCTTAAAAACATTCAGTACTTC.

The V call is TRBV4-1, the J call TRBJ2-1; a weak D match, TRBD2 (7 bases). This CDR3 spans 15 amino acids. V lost 1 base and J lost 7, with 14 bases in between. Looked up from germline, CDR1 is MGHRA and CDR2 is YSYEKL. CDR3 sequence (DNA): TGCGCCAGCAGCCAAGTGGGGGCGGGGGATAATGAGCAGTTCTTC. Translating gives CASSQVGAGDNEQFF.

The V gene is TRBV15, the J gene TRBJ1-1, with unresolved D. CDR3 length: 16 amino acids. V lost 0 bases and J lost 1, with 12 bases in between. CDR1 is LNHNV and CDR2 is YYDKDF in the germline V gene (reference sequence). The CDR3 region is CATSRDREATNTEAFF. As DNA, the CDR3 is TGTGCCACCAGCAGAGATCGCGAGGCTACGAACACTGAAGCTTTCTTT.

The V call is TRBV6-5, the J call TRBJ2-1, with D hard to call. CDR3 size: 15 residues. CDR1 MNHEY and CDR2 SVGAGI come from the germline V gene. The V gene lost 5 bases and the J gene lost 3 bases, with 14 bases spanning the gap. The CDR3 reads CASSTTLPIYNEQFF. Here the CDR3 DNA reads TGTGCCAGCAGTACAACGCTGCCCATCTACAATGAGCAGTTCTTC.

The V call is TRBV28, the J call TRBJ2-1; a possible D gene is TRBD2 (6 bases). Per germline, CDR1 MDHEN and CDR2 SYDVKM. CDR3 length equals 12 residues. V gave up 7 bases and J gave up 8 bases, with 12 bases separating them. The CDR3 reads CASIRRGDEQFF. The CDR3 DNA is TGTGCCAGCATCCGGCGGGGCGATGAGCAGTTCTTC.

The genes are TRBV2 and TRBJ1-5, with a weak D call TRBD1 (5 bases). The CDR3 consists of 15 residues. CDR1 and CDR2 (germline): SNHLY, FYNNEI. V lost 8 bases, J lost 2 bases, and 16 bases lay in between. The CDR3 region is CASRLKGLGNQPQHF. CDR3 sequence (DNA): TGTGCCAGCCGCCTGAAGGGACTGGGCAATCAGCCCCAGCATTTT.